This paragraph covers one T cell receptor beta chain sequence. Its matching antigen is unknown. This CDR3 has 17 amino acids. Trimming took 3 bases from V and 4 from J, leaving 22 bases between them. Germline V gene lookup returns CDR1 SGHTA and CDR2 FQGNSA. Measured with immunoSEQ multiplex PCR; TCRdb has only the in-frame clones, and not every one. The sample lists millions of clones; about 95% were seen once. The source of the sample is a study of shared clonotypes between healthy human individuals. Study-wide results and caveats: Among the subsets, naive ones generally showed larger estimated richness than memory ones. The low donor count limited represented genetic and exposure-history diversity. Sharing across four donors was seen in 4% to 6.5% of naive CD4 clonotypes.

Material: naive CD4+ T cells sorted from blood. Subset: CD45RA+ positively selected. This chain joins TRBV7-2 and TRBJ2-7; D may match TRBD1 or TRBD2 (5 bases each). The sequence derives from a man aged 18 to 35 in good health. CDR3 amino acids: CASSFFSTGASRYEQYF. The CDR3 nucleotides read TGTGCCAGCAGCTTCTTCTCCACTGGGGCTAGCCGGTACGAGCAGTACTTC. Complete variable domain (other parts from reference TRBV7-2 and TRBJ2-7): GAGVSQSPSNKVTEKGKDVELRCDPISGHTALYWYRQSLGQGLEFLIYFQGNSAPDKSGLPSDRFSAERTGGSVSTLTIQRTQQEDSAVYLCASSFFSTGASRYEQYFGPGTRLTVT.